The rows below give T cell receptor beta chains drawn from one sample of a study of cytomegalovirus exposure and HLA in healthy donors. The table came from immunoSEQ multiplex PCR; TCRdb's copy has only in-frame clones and leaves some out. The table lists about 130,000 clones, approximately 78% of them singletons, with roughly 7.7% in the top ten. The sample comprised PBMCs. The receptors shown here come from a woman aged 45-65 years in good health and CMV-seropositive. Both conserved end residues are trimmed from each CDR3. Fields, in order: CDR3 length, J gene, V gene, CDR3 protein.

12,TRBJ2-7,TRBV7-2,ASSPGGHTYEQY
12,TRBJ1-3,TRBV9,ASSVSSSGNTIY
14,TRBJ2-7,TRBV4-3,ASSQEAYRGAYEQY
11,TRBJ1-1,TRBV10-2,ASSQGQLPEAF
11,TRBJ2-7,TRBV7-6,ASRGLGGGEQY
12,TRBJ1-1,TRBV2,ASSDRQTNTEAF
16,TRBJ2-3,TRBV15,ATSSSLPTSGDTDTQY
11,TRBJ1-2,TRBV7-8,ASSLGQNYGYT
15,TRBJ1-3,TRBV13,ASSPLQVPISGNTIY
12,TRBJ1-1,TRBV18,ASSRGQIVTEAF
13,TRBJ1-4,TRBV7-9,ASSYAGLSNEKLF
10,TRBJ2-2,TRBV28,ASSSSAGELF
13,TRBJ1-5,TRBV5-8,ASSSTGYSNQPQH
12,NA,TRBV7-8,ASSRLAQTYEQY
13,TRBJ2-7,TRBV27,ASSSGLATSYEQY
12,TRBJ1-4,TRBV29-1,SVIAGTGGEKLF
12,TRBJ1-1,TRBV29-1,SVLRDREAGEAF